Listed here are 11 T cell receptor beta chains from one sample, sequenced in a study of T cell clusters in autoimmune cytopenias. TRB was amplified by touch-down multiplex PCR, primer pools A and B combined. TCRdb processed the multiplex PCR reads again and assigns one entry to each CDR3 protein, with no DNA. The specimen's table records about 9,500 distinct CDR3 sequences. About 37,500 genome equivalents of blood DNA were amplified for TRB. The sample was peripheral blood. These receptors came from a human donor with an autoimmune cytopenia or autoimmune hepatitis (not recorded which).

Considering frequency, this clonotype is medium-sized. The chain uses TRBV20-1 and TRBJ2-1; TCRdb's assignment of TRBD1 cannot be checked, as there is no DNA. The CDR3 sequence is 16 residues long. CDR1 DFQATT and CDR2 SNEGSKA come from the germline V gene (reference sequence). This CDR3 reads CSARTILGTDLNEQFF.

The chain joins TRBV18 to TRBJ2-7; TCRdb reports TRBD1, a call that lacks DNA to check it against. Per the germline V gene, CDR1 is KGHSH and CDR2 is LQKENI. This CDR3 comprises 12 residues. The CDR3 loop reads CASSQQDYEQYF.

The chain couples TRBV5-5 to TRBJ2-3; checking the TCRdb D call of TRBD2 is not possible without DNA. CDR1 and CDR2 from the germline V gene are SGHKS and YYEKEE (reference sequence). The CDR3 has 16 amino acids. CDR3 sequence: CASSLGASGGADTQYF.

The chain has TRBV5-1 and TRBJ1-2; lacking DNA, the TRBD1 call made by TCRdb goes unchecked. This CDR3 comprises 12 residues. CDR1 SGHRS and CDR2 YFSETQ come from the germline V gene. CDR3 region: CASSTDRGGYTF.

This rearrangement joins TRBV5-4 to TRBJ1-6. The germline gives CDR1 SGHNT, CDR2 YYREEE (reference sequence). The CDR3 consists of 15 residues. The CDR3 sequence is CASSLVDASDSPLHF.

Considering frequency, this clonotype is medium-sized (0.01 to 0.1%). CDR3 sequence: CASSYGGRFYGYTF. This sequence joins TRBV6-2 or TRBV6-3 and TRBJ1-2. This CDR3 is 14 amino acids long. Germline CDR1 MNHEY, CDR2 SVGEGT.

The CDR3 is CASSPDVGEQFF. The chain links TRBV7-2 to TRBJ2-1. This CDR3 has 12 residues. Looked up from germline, CDR1 is SGHTA and CDR2 is FQGNSA. Complete variable domain (other parts from reference TRBV7-2 and TRBJ2-1): GAGVSQSPSNKVTEKGKDVELRCDPISGHTALYWYRQSLGQGLEFLIYFQGNSAPDKSGLPSDRFSAERTGGSVSTLTIQRTQQEDSAVYLCASSPDVGEQFFGPGTRLTVL.

The rearrangement links TRBV5-1 to TRBJ2-3. The CDR3 loop spans 15 amino acids. CDR1 and CDR2 (germline): SGHRS, YFSETQ. This CDR3 is CASSLTQRSTDTQYF.

This clonotype is medium-sized by frequency. The V and J genes are TRBV6-6 and TRBJ1-3; TCRdb's D call of TRBD1 is untestable without DNA. The CDR3 contains 14 residues. CDR1 and CDR2 from the germline V gene are MNHNY and SVGAGI (reference sequence). The chain's CDR3 is CASSWDRAGNTIYF.

In terms of frequency, this clonotype is medium-sized. The chain couples TRBV6-5 to TRBJ2-3; TCRdb indicates TRBD1, and absent DNA this call remains unverified. The CDR3 length is 15 residues. Germline V lookup: CDR1 MNHEY, CDR2 SVGAGI. The chain's CDR3 is CASTPRGGLGDTQYF.

The chain has TRBV5-1 and TRBJ1-2; the D gene TCRdb calls, TRBD1, cannot be checked with no DNA. In germline, CDR1 is SGHRS, CDR2 YFSETQ. The CDR3 totals 13 residues. The CDR3 spells CASSLQGDHGYTF.